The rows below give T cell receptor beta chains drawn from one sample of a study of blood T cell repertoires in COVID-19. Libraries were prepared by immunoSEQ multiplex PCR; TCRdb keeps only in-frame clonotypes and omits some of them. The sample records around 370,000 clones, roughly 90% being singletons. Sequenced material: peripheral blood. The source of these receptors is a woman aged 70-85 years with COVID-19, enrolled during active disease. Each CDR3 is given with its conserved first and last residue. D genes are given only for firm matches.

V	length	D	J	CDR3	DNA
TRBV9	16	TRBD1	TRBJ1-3	CASSVTDRGAGNTIYF	TGTGCCAGCAGCGTAACGGACAGGGGGGCCGGAAACACCATATATTTT
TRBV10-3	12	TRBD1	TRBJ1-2	CAAQTGGYGYTF	TGTGCCGCGCAGACAGGGGGGTATGGCTACACCTTC
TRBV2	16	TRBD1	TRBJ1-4	CASSEELRGWDEKLFF	TGTGCCAGCAGTGAAGAACTCAGGGGGTGGGATGAAAAACTGTTTTTT
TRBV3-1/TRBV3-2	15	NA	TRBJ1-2	CASSQGATIGYGYTF	TGTGCCAGCAGCCAGGGGGCCACCATTGGATATGGCTACACCTTC
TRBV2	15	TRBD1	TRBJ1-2	CASSAGTGEVYGYTF	TGTGCCAGCAGTGCGGGGACAGGGGAGGTCTATGGCTACACCTTC
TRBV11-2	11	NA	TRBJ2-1	CASSSYGEQFF	TGTGCCAGCAGCTCGTACGGTGAGCAGTTCTTC
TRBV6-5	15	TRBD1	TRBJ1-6	CASSPTDRGWSPLHF	TGTGCCAGCAGTCCAACGGACAGGGGATGGTCACCCCTCCACTTT
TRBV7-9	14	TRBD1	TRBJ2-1	CASSLEGAHNEQFF	TGTGCCAGCAGCTTAGAGGGGGCACACAATGAGCAGTTCTTC
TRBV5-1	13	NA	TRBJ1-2	CASSSYREGGYTF	TGCGCCAGCAGCTCGTACAGGGAAGGGGGCTACACCTTC
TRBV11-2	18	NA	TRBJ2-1	CASSFRWRDLSSYNEQFF	TGTGCCAGCAGCTTTCGATGGAGAGACCTGAGCTCCTACAATGAGCAGTTCTTC
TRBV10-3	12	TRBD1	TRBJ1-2	CAISETGAGYTF	TGTGCCATCAGTGAAACAGGGGCAGGCTACACCTTC
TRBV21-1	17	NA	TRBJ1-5	CASSSPIPGQCNQPQHF	TGTGCCAGCAGCTCCCCCATACCGGGACAGTGCAATCAGCCCCAGCATTTT
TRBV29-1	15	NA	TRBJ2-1	CSVEDMRQRDDGQFF	TGCAGCGTTGAAGATATGCGGCAACGAGACGATGGGCAGTTCTTC
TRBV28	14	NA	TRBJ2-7	CASSFEGDSYEQYF	TGTGCCAGCAGTTTTGAGGGGGACTCCTACGAGCAGTACTTC
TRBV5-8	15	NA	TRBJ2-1	CASSLTGAIYNEQFF	TGTGCCAGCAGCTTGACGGGAGCCATCTACAATGAGCAGTTCTTC